The 7 T cell receptor beta chains below all came from one sample that was sequenced in a study of metastatic and nonmetastatic thyroid tumors. Until they underwent thyroid surgery, no patient had received any treatment. TCRdb re-analyzed the PCR reads through MiXCR. The table has about 27,000 clones, 16% seen once. The sample was blood. Receptors originate from a male donor with papillary thyroid cancer or a benign thyroid nodule (not recorded which). Some clones in this sample may be carry-over from other donors' samples.

The chain recombines TRBV7-6 with TRBJ2-7, with D tentatively TRBD1 (5 bases). This CDR3 is built from 19 residues. From germline, CDR1 is SGHVS and CDR2 FNYEAQ. Trimming stripped 1 base from V and 0 bases from J, with 22 bases between. The CDR3 reads CASSLEGQCAEVISYEQYF. CDR3 nucleotides: TGTGCCAGCAGCTTAGAGGGGCAGTGTGCTGAAGTGATCTCCTACGAGCAGTACTTC.

The V and J genes are TRBV24-1 and TRBJ2-5, with a weak D call TRBD1 (6 bases). In germline, CDR1 is KGHDR, CDR2 SFDVKD. The CDR3 spans 16 residues. V lost 5 bases, J lost 3 bases, and 18 bases lay in between. The CDR3 coding sequence is TGTGCCACCAGTGTCGGTTCTCAGGGGTACAAAGAGACCCAGTACTTC. Protein sequence: CATSVGSQGYKETQYF.

This clone was seen many times. This CDR3 is also generated by other DNA sequences in the sample. The CDR3 coding sequence is TGTGCCAGCAGTCAATATCGGACTAGCGGAACCACAGATACGCAGTATTTT. Protein: CASSQYRTSGTTDTQYF. The V and J genes are TRBV6-2 or TRBV6-3 and TRBJ2-3; 10 bases are shared with TRBD2. V trimming: 5 bases; J trimming: 2 bases; junction bases outside the gene matches: 10. Germline CDR1 reads MNHEY; CDR2 reads SVGEGT. This CDR3 contains 17 residues.

This clone came up many times. The chain combines TRBV28 with TRBJ1-5; 7 nucleotides align to TRBD1. J was trimmed by 5 bases and V by 7 bases; bases with no gene match: 8. The CDR3 consists of 14 residues. Germline V gene data show CDR1 as MDHEN and CDR2 as SYDVKM. The CDR3 is CASTRQGSDQPQHF. The CDR3 nucleotides are TGTGCCAGCACCCGACAGGGTTCCGATCAGCCCCAGCATTTT.

This clone is labeled medium-sized. The V call is TRBV28, the J call TRBJ2-7; 9 bases fit TRBD1. This CDR3 is 14 amino acids long. The germline V gene encodes CDR1 MDHEN and CDR2 SYDVKM. The J segment lost 6 bases and the V segment lost 4 bases, leaving 7 bases of the junction unmatched. This CDR3 is CASSSRRGQGEQYF. CDR3 bases: TGTGCCAGCAGTTCGCGCCGGGGACAGGGCGAGCAGTACTTC.

J is TRBJ2-7 and V is TRBV6-1; TRBD1 aligns across 7 bases. From germline, CDR1 is MNHNS and CDR2 SASEGT. Losses at the gene ends were 4 bases for V and 7 bases for J; bases not matched to a gene: 10. This CDR3 region has 14 residues. CDR3 in amino acids: CASSVGQESEEQYF. DNA of the CDR3: TGTGCCAGCAGTGTCGGACAGGAGTCCGAAGAGCAGTACTTC.

The sample holds many counts of this clone. This chain joins TRBV5-1 and TRBJ2-7, with D uncertain. The CDR3 is 14 amino acids. Germline V CDR1 and CDR2: SGHRS, YFSETQ. V lost 0 bases to trimming and J lost 1 base, with 8 bases between them. CDR3 residues: CASSLGRSSYEQYF. The CDR3 coding sequence is TGCGCCAGCAGCTTGGGACGGAGTTCCTACGAGCAGTACTTC.